The 7 T cell receptor beta chains presented below share a single source sample, sequenced in a study of T cell responses to AZD1222 COVID-19 vaccine. This table comes from immunoSEQ multiplex PCR, and its TCRdb copy is limited to in-frame clones, with some not included. This repertoire shows some 140,000 clones, 85% to 90% found once; its top ten account for roughly 6%. The source was peripheral blood, collected on day 0 of AZD1222 vaccination. The receptors were sampled from an adult in good health.

V gene TRBV27 combines with J gene TRBJ2-1; the D is unclear. Trimming left V 3 bases short and J 10 bases short, with 10 bases between. CDR1 and CDR2 from the germline V gene are MNHEY and SMNVEV (reference sequence). The CDR3 is 12 residues long. The CDR3 nucleotides read TGTGCCAGCAGTTTCCTGGGGAAGGAGCAGTTCTTC. Translating gives CASSFLGKEQFF.

The V gene is TRBV24-1, the J gene TRBJ2-5; D remains ambiguous. Germline CDR1 KGHDR, CDR2 SFDVKD. Trimming stripped 1 base from V and 3 bases from J, with 11 bases between. The CDR3 is 15 amino acids. The CDR3 reads CATSDLNSIEETQYF. Here the CDR3 DNA reads TGTGCCACCAGTGATTTAAACTCAATCGAAGAGACCCAGTACTTC.

This chain uses TRBV9 with TRBJ1-5; possibly TRBD1 for D (5 bases). Germline CDR1 SGDLS, CDR2 YYNGEE. V lost 3 bases and J 5 bases, leaving 6 bases between the germline ends. This CDR3 is built from 12 residues. The CDR3 region has the DNA TGTGCCAGCAGCGAAGGGGATCAGCCCCAGCATTTT. Protein sequence: CASSEGDQPQHF.

This clone has a single count. This rearrangement joins TRBV18 to TRBJ2-1; TRBD2 is a possible D gene (5 bases). In germline, CDR1 is KGHSH, CDR2 LQKENI. V gave up 3 bases and J gave up 10 bases, with 7 bases separating them. This CDR3 is built from 11 residues. The CDR3 loop is CASSPGGEQFF. For the CDR3, the DNA is TGTGCCAGCTCACCTGGCGGGGAGCAGTTCTTC.

This clone has just one count. The chain employs TRBV28 and TRBJ2-2; perhaps TRBD2 as D (5 bases). Per the germline V gene, CDR1 is MDHEN and CDR2 is SYDVKM. The CDR3 runs to 18 residues. V lost 3 bases to trimming and J lost 6 bases, with 23 bases between them. Here the CDR3 reads CASSLPLNGEPNSGELFF. The CDR3 region has the DNA TGTGCCAGCAGTTTGCCTCTCAACGGGGAACCCAACTCCGGGGAGCTGTTTTTT.

The chain uses TRBV28 and TRBJ2-7; 10 bases match TRBD2. The CDR3 extends over 14 amino acids. After removal of 6 bases from V and 5 bases from J, the junction contained 7 bases not matched to a gene. The germline V gene encodes CDR1 MDHEN and CDR2 SYDVKM. The CDR3: CASRRAGGLHEQYF. CDR3 sequence (DNA): TGTGCCAGCAGGAGAGCGGGAGGGCTGCACGAGCAGTACTTC.

The chain combines TRBV6-5 with TRBJ1-1; 7 nucleotides match TRBD1. CDR1 MNHEY and CDR2 SVGAGI come from the germline V gene. The CDR3 sequence is 16 residues long. V dropped 4 bases and J dropped 7; count of bases not matched to a gene: 15. Here the CDR3 reads CASSSRYRGRLGEAFF. CDR3 nucleotide sequence: TGTGCCAGCAGTTCCCGCTACAGGGGTCGTCTAGGTGAAGCTTTCTTT.